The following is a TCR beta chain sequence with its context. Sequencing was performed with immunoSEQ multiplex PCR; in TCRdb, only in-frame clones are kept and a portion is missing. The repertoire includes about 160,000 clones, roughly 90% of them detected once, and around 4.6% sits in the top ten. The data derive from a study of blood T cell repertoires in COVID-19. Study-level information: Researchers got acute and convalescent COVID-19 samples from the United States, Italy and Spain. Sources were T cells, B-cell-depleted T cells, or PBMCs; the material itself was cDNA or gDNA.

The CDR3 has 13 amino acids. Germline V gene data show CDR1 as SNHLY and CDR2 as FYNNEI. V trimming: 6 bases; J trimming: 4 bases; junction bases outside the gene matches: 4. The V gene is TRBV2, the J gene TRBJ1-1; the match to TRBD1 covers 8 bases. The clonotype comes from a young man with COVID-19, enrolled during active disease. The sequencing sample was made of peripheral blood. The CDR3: CASRGTGSTEAFF. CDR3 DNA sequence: TGTGCCAGCAGGGGGACAGGTAGCACTGAAGCTTTCTTT. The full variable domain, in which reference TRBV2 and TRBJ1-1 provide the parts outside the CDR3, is EPEVTQTPSHQVTQMGQEVILRCVPISNHLYFYWYRQILGQKVEFLVSFYNNEISEKSEIFDDQFSVERPDGSNFTLKIRSTKLEDSAMYFCASRGTGSTEAFFGQGTRLTVV.